The 2 T cell receptor beta chains reported below all come from one sample, sequenced in a study of blood T cell repertoires in COVID-19 (dated by TCRdb to 2020 to 2021). Library preparation used the immunoSEQ multiplex PCR assay. TCRdb obtained this table from immuneACCESS and retained in-frame rearrangements with V and J assigned. These tables miss some clones; where compared with another copy, unresolved V genes account for less than half of the shortfall, and the remainder is unexplained. The table for this sample lists approximately 150,000 clones; approximately 86% of them were counted only once. Approximately 18% of the sample is held by the ten biggest clonotypes. The sample consisted of PBMCs or T cells enriched from blood (not recorded which). These TCRs come from a man aged 60 to 75 who had recovered from COVID-19.

The chain is built from TRBV3-1 (or the pseudogene TRBV3-2) and TRBJ2-1; 8 nucleotides align to TRBD1. This CDR3 has 15 amino acids. Germline V gene sequence: CDR1 LGHDT, CDR2 YNNKEL (reference sequence). With 1 base clipped from V and 8 bases from J, the junction kept 7 bases outside the gene matches. Written as DNA, the CDR3 is TGTGCCAGCAGCCAAGGCCAGGGGGCCGGCGATGAGCAGTTCTTC. Residues: CASSQGQGAGDEQFF.

J is TRBJ1-4 and V is TRBV7-2; TRBD1 matches 8 bases. Germline-derived CDR1 and CDR2 are SGHTA and FQGNSA. With V trimmed by 0 bases and J by 2 bases, 2 bases remained unmatched. CDR3 length: 16 amino acids. DNA for the CDR3: TGTGCCAGCAGCTTAGCCAGGGGGCCCACTAATGAAAAACTGTTTTTT. Translation gives CASSLARGPTNEKLFF.